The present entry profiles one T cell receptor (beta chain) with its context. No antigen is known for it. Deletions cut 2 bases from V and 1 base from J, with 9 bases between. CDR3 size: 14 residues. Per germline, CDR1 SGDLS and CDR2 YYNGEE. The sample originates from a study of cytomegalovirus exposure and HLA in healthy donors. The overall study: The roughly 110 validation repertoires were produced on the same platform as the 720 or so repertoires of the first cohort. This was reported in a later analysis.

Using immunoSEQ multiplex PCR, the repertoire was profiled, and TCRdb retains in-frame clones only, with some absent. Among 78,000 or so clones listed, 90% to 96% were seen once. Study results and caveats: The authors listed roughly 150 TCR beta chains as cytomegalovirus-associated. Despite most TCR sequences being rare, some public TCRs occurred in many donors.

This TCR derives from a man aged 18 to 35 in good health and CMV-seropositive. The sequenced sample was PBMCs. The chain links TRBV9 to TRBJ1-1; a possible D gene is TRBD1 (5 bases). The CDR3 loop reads CASSVLTANTEAFF. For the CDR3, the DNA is TGTGCCAGCAGCGTCCTGACAGCGAACACTGAAGCTTTCTTT.